This TCR beta chain was recovered during a study of blood T cell repertoires in COVID-19. The overall study: The United States, Italy and Spain were the sources of the acute and convalescent COVID-19 samples. From T cells, B-cell-depleted T cells, or PBMCs came the material, which was cDNA or gDNA.

Living in 24 US areas, the participants were between roughly 18 and 90 years of age. Here immunoSEQ multiplex PCR was the method, and the copy in TCRdb shows in-frame clones only, minus some. Here the sample spans about 200,000 clones, about four fifths being singletons. V gave up 4 bases and J gave up 4 bases; unmatched junction bases: 9. The CDR3 has 18 residues. CDR1 and CDR2 from the germline V gene are MGHRA and YSYEKL. The source of this sequence is a woman between 50 and 59 years old with acute COVID-19. The rearrangement uses TRBV4-1 and TRBJ2-6; 11 bases agree with TRBD1. Sample: PBMCs or T cells enriched from blood (not recorded which). The CDR3 sequence: CASSPTGTGGSGANVLTF. In DNA, the CDR3 is TGCGCCAGCAGCCCCACCGGGACAGGGGGGTCCGGGGCCAACGTCCTGACTTTC.